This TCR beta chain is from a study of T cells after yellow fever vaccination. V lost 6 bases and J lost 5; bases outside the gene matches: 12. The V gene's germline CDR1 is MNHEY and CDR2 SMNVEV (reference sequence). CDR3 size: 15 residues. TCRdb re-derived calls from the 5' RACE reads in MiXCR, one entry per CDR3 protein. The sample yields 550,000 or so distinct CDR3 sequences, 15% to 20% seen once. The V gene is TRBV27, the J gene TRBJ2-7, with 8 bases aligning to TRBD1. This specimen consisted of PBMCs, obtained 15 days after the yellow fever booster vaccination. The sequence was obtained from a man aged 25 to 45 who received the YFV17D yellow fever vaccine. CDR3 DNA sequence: TGTGCCAGCAGCCTCAAGGGGGACAGGACTGACGAGCAGTACTTC. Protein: CASSLKGDRTDEQYF.